The rows below give T cell receptor beta chains drawn from one sample of a study of long-term antiretroviral therapy in people with HIV. Here immunoSEQ multiplex PCR was the method, and the copy in TCRdb shows in-frame clones only, minus some. The profile shows fewer than 40,000 clones, around 72% of them singletons. Sequencing was performed on unsorted PBMCs, taken 3.1 years after starting antiretroviral therapy. All receptors come from a woman aged 45 to 65 with HIV. Both conserved end residues are part of each CDR3.

j_call | v_call | cdr3_aa
TRBJ2-3 | TRBV5-1 | CASSLGTGVTDTQYF
TRBJ1-2 | TRBV7-8 | CASSGQRGNYGYTF
TRBJ2-2 | TRBV9 | CASSVASGELFF
TRBJ1-5 | TRBV19 | CASNTGLGGQPQHF
TRBJ2-3 | TRBV6-1 | CASSEALQTSTDTQYF
TRBJ2-7 | TRBV6-5 | CASSYSTGYEQYF
TRBJ1-1 | TRBV5-4 | CASSADSLMNTEAFF
TRBJ1-2 | TRBV6-5 | CASSRTGEVYGYTF
TRBJ2-5 | TRBV25-1 | CASSPGTGGRETQYF
TRBJ1-6 | TRBV2 | CASSEGWDSPLHF
TRBJ2-6 | TRBV6-4 | CASDQRRDRGPRSGANVLTF
TRBJ1-5 | TRBV7-9 | CASSLEVSNQPQHF
TRBJ2-6 | TRBV7-8 | CAIRSGANVLTF
TRBJ1-2 | TRBV7-9 | CASSYIPFGYTF
TRBJ2-3 | TRBV11-2 | CASSLLDTQYF
TRBJ1-3 | TRBV5-1 | CASRSGTGNTIYF
TRBJ2-1 | TRBV7-9 | CASSSPGTSGVYEQFF
TRBJ1-2 | TRBV11-2 | CASSSGTATNYGYTF
TRBJ2-5 | TRBV4-1 | CASSQARTSGKETQYF
TRBJ2-7 | TRBV4-1 | CASSPMGRDYEQYF
TRBJ2-5 | TRBV6-1 | CASSVPGQGLRETQYF
TRBJ2-1 | TRBV2 | CASTSSASYNEQFF
TRBJ1-6 | TRBV28 | CASSWKGSYNSPLHF
TRBJ2-5 | TRBV7-9 | CASSSTGYQETQYF
TRBJ2-7 | TRBV6-6 | CASRSTSGEQYF
TRBJ1-4 | TRBV7-9 | CASSLPGAATNEKLFF
TRBJ1-2 | TRBV10-1 | CASSDRGGGDYTF
TRBJ2-3 | TRBV19 | CASSIGVGLAGETDTQYF
TRBJ2-1 | TRBV19 | CASSIGAGRNEQFF
TRBJ2-5 | TRBV5-6 | CASSLRGGGLETQYF
TRBJ1-1 | TRBV11-3 | CASSQNDNTEAFF
TRBJ1-2 | TRBV5-5 | CASSGGQGRYGYTF
TRBJ1-6 | TRBV6-5 | CASRDRAGYSPLHF
TRBJ1-2 | TRBV27 | CASSFNAANYGYTF
TRBJ2-3 | TRBV5-4 | CASSPGTGITDTQYF
TRBJ2-5 | TRBV10-3 | CAISLRAEGETQYF
TRBJ1-2 | TRBV7-2 | CASSLARPGAYGYTF
TRBJ1-2 | TRBV5-4 | CASSLGAGGRGYTF
TRBJ1-2 | TRBV14 | CASSRKQLNYGYTF
TRBJ2-7 | TRBV5-1 | CASSQRATIYEQYF
TRBJ2-5 | TRBV19 | CASSIWGKETQYF
TRBJ2-6 | TRBV5-1 | CASSELVGAGDPGANVLTF
TRBJ1-1 | TRBV5-1 | CASSLVAENTEAFF
TRBJ1-1 | TRBV4-1 | CASSQENREVTEAFF